The T cell receptor beta chain under discussion was sequenced for a study of blood T cell repertoires in COVID-19. Turning to the study itself: Collection of acute and convalescent COVID-19 samples took place in the United States, Italy and Spain. Sources were T cells, B-cell-depleted T cells, or PBMCs; the material itself was cDNA or gDNA.

The CDR3 covers 15 residues. The V gene lost 0 bases and the J gene lost 1 base, with 9 bases spanning the gap. Germline CDR1 is MNHEY and CDR2 is SVGAGI. Original analysis: Amplification with reference gene primers provided the estimates of nucleated cell counts. Libraries were prepared by immunoSEQ multiplex PCR; TCRdb keeps only in-frame clonotypes and omits some of them. V and J calls and clone size follow that table, whereas D and trimming were derived from the DNA. The sample lists about 150,000 clones, just under 85% occurring once. This TCR derives from a woman in her sixties with acute or convalescent COVID-19. Sequenced input: peripheral blood. The chain is built from TRBV6-5 and TRBJ1-1, with D tentatively TRBD1 (5 bases). The chain's CDR3 is CASSYSRQGNTEAFF. CDR3 sequence (DNA): TGTGCCAGCAGTTACTCGCGTCAGGGGAACACTGAAGCTTTCTTT.